The 2 T cell receptor beta chains in this list originate from one sample, sequenced in a study of T cell changes during pregnancy in multiple sclerosis. Libraries were prepared by immunoSEQ multiplex PCR; TCRdb keeps only in-frame clonotypes and omits some of them. The sample lists 58,000 or so clones; roughly 90% were seen once. Sequences were derived from peripheral blood, sampled after pregnancy. These receptors all come from a female donor with multiple sclerosis, enrolled in a pregnancy study.

The rearrangement links TRBV5-4 to TRBJ2-3; possibly TRBD2 for D (5 bases). Germline CDR1 and CDR2: SGHNT and YYREEE (reference sequence). Trimming left V 3 bases short and J 6 bases short, with 11 bases between. The CDR3 consists of 13 residues. CDR3 sequence: CASSSGGDDTQYF. In DNA, the CDR3 is TGTGCCAGCAGCTCCGGAGGCGACGATACGCAGTATTTT.

This chain uses TRBV5-4 with TRBJ1-1; 8 bases line up with TRBD1. V was pared by 4 bases and J by 7 bases, with 9 bases of the junction left unmatched. This CDR3 has 14 residues. Germline V CDR1 and CDR2: SGHNT, YYREEE (reference sequence). CDR3 in amino acids: CASSLRDRSSEAFF. The CDR3 coding sequence is TGTGCCAGCAGCCTTCGGGACAGGTCTAGTGAAGCTTTCTTT.